This paragraph reports one TCR beta chain. At one end the junction does not follow the germline gene, possibly because of a read error. The sample comes from a study of blood T cells in healthy people across ages. Using a J-beta primer mix together with a sample-barcoded 5' primer, a second PCR was run for roughly 7 to 11 cycles. TCRdb re-derived calls from the 5' RACE reads in MiXCR, one entry per CDR3 protein. This table has 650,000 to 700,000 distinct CDR3 sequences, about 30% appearing once. The CDR3 has 15 amino acids. Per the germline V gene, CDR1 is MNHEY and CDR2 is SMNVEV (reference sequence).

The TCR comes from a woman at least 80 years old in good health. The rearrangement joins TRBV27 to TRBJ2-2; weak D call: TRBD1 (6 bases). The sample comprised blood. The CDR3 spells CASTPQGTNIGELFF. CDR3 DNA: TGTGCCAGCACGCCTCAGGGGACGAACATCGGGGAGCTGTTTTTT.